The rows below give T cell receptor beta chains drawn from one sample of a study of blood T cells in healthy people across ages. Each CDR3 protein is one row after TCRdb ran MiXCR on the 5' RACE reads. The sample shows roughly 1,100,000 distinct CDR3 sequences, under 30% of them seen only once. The sample was also linked to a second study, of T cells of mothers and their children.

Sequenced sample: blood. Receptors originate from a girl aged 2 to 10 in good health. Each CDR3 is given with its conserved first and last residue. A D gene is named only where the DNA matches it firmly. Some rows have no size entry. The others give once, few or many, or a class for an expanded clone.

d_gene: -
v_gene: TRBV5-1
j_gene: TRBJ1-1
abundance: -
CDR3aa: CASSKGVNTEAFF
CDR3nt: TGCGCCAGCAGTAAAGGAGTGAACACTGAAGCTTTCTTT

d_gene: -
v_gene: TRBV9
j_gene: TRBJ1-1
abundance: -
CDR3aa: CASSMGPRSTEAFF
CDR3nt: TGTGCCAGCTCTATGGGCCCCAGGAGCACTGAAGCTTTCTTT

d_gene: -
v_gene: TRBV7-9
j_gene: TRBJ2-2
abundance: few
CDR3aa: CASSLGPSPDTGELFF
CDR3nt: TGTGCCAGCAGCTTGGGACCCTCTCCGGACACCGGGGAGCTGTTTTTT

d_gene: -
v_gene: TRBV5-1
j_gene: TRBJ1-1
abundance: few
CDR3aa: CASSLSGWDTEAFF
CDR3nt: TGCGCCAGCAGCTTGTCAGGGTGGGACACTGAAGCTTTCTTT

d_gene: -
v_gene: TRBV6-6
j_gene: TRBJ1-1
abundance: few
CDR3aa: CASRHLRAFF
CDR3nt: TGTGCCAGCAGGCACCTCAGAGCTTTCTTT

d_gene: -
v_gene: TRBV15
j_gene: TRBJ2-4
abundance: few
CDR3aa: CATSRIDRNDKNIQYF
CDR3nt: TGTGCCACCAGCAGGATCGACAGGAATGACAAAAACATTCAGTACTTC

d_gene: -
v_gene: TRBV12-3/TRBV12-4
j_gene: TRBJ1-4
abundance: -
CDR3aa: CASSSHEFNEKLFF
CDR3nt: TGTGCCAGCAGTTCCCACGAATTTAATGAAAAACTGTTTTTT

d_gene: TRBD1
v_gene: TRBV19
j_gene: TRBJ2-7
abundance: few
CDR3aa: CASSISGGPSYEQYF
CDR3nt: TGTGCCAGTAGTATATCAGGGGGCCCTTCCTACGAGCAGTACTTC

d_gene: TRBD2
v_gene: TRBV11-2
j_gene: TRBJ2-3
abundance: -
CDR3aa: CASRQRGSTDTQYF
CDR3nt: TGTGCCAGCAGGCAGCGGGGGAGCACAGATACGCAGTATTTT

d_gene: -
v_gene: TRBV6-6
j_gene: TRBJ2-5
abundance: few
CDR3aa: CASSRPGPAAQETQYF
CDR3nt: TGTGCCAGCAGTAGGCCGGGGCCGGCCGCCCAAGAGACCCAGTACTTC

d_gene: -
v_gene: TRBV11-2
j_gene: TRBJ2-2
abundance: few
CDR3aa: CASSRERTFGTGELFF
CDR3nt: TGTGCCAGCTCCCGGGAAAGGACTTTTGGGACCGGGGAGCTGTTTTTT

d_gene: TRBD2
v_gene: TRBV4-2
j_gene: TRBJ2-4
abundance: -
CDR3aa: CASSHENSGGQNIQYF
CDR3nt: TGTGCCAGCAGCCACGAGAATAGCGGGGGGCAAAACATTCAGTACTTC

d_gene: -
v_gene: TRBV7-8
j_gene: TRBJ1-1
abundance: few
CDR3aa: CASSLARAGNTEAFF
CDR3nt: TGTGCCAGCAGCTTAGCGCGGGCGGGGAACACTGAAGCTTTCTTT

d_gene: TRBD2
v_gene: TRBV20-1
j_gene: TRBJ2-7
abundance: -
CDR3aa: CSAKIPGLATYEQYF
CDR3nt: TGCAGTGCTAAGATACCGGGACTAGCAACCTACGAGCAGTACTTC

d_gene: TRBD2
v_gene: TRBV5-4
j_gene: TRBJ2-5
abundance: -
CDR3aa: CASSLNAGAWGTQYF
CDR3nt: TGTGCCAGCAGCTTGAATGCGGGAGCGTGGGGGACCCAGTACTTC

d_gene: -
v_gene: TRBV29-1
j_gene: TRBJ2-7
abundance: once
CDR3aa: CSVLVSGTDEQYF
CDR3nt: TGCAGCGTCTTAGTCAGCGGGACAGACGAGCAGTACTTC

d_gene: -
v_gene: TRBV12-3/TRBV12-4
j_gene: TRBJ2-3
abundance: -
CDR3aa: CASSLKLARGDTQYF
CDR3nt: TGTGCCAGCAGTTTAAAACTAGCCCGCGGAGATACGCAGTATTTT

d_gene: TRBD1
v_gene: TRBV7-9
j_gene: TRBJ1-2
abundance: -
CDR3aa: CASSLGDRLNGYTF
CDR3nt: TGTGCCAGCAGCTTAGGGGACAGGTTGAATGGCTACACCTTC

d_gene: -
v_gene: TRBV6-1
j_gene: TRBJ1-5
abundance: few
CDR3aa: CASSEIILRGNQPQHF
CDR3nt: TGTGCCAGCAGTGAAATAATCCTGAGGGGCAATCAGCCCCAGCATTTT

d_gene: TRBD1
v_gene: TRBV29-1
j_gene: TRBJ2-1
abundance: few
CDR3aa: CSVPLLYFGQGGSYNEQFF
CDR3nt: TGCAGCGTTCCTCTACTATATTTCGGACAGGGAGGCTCCTACAATGAGCAGTTCTTC

d_gene: -
v_gene: TRBV12-3/TRBV12-4
j_gene: TRBJ2-3
abundance: many
CDR3aa: CASSFVGGGTDTQYF
CDR3nt: TGTGCCAGCAGTTTCGTTGGAGGTGGGACAGATACGCAGTATTTT

d_gene: -
v_gene: TRBV20-1
j_gene: TRBJ2-5
abundance: few
CDR3aa: CSARVGAGTQETQYF
CDR3nt: TGCAGTGCTAGAGTAGGCGCAGGGACTCAAGAGACCCAGTACTTC

d_gene: TRBD1
v_gene: TRBV7-9
j_gene: TRBJ1-3
abundance: -
CDR3aa: CASSLESGTGTGNTIYF
CDR3nt: TGTGCCAGCAGCTTAGAGTCCGGGACAGGGACTGGAAACACCATATATTTT

d_gene: -
v_gene: TRBV28
j_gene: TRBJ2-7
abundance: -
CDR3aa: CASSFLGAEQHF
CDR3nt: TGTGCCAGCAGTTTTCTTGGGGCCGAGCAGCACTTC

d_gene: -
v_gene: TRBV28
j_gene: TRBJ2-7
abundance: -
CDR3aa: CASSSDRTNTYEQYF
CDR3nt: TGTGCCAGCAGTTCTGACAGAACCAATACCTACGAGCAGTACTTC

d_gene: -
v_gene: TRBV28
j_gene: TRBJ1-1
abundance: -
CDR3aa: CASLNMNTEAFF
CDR3nt: TGTGCCAGCCTTAACATGAACACTGAAGCTTTCTTT

d_gene: TRBD1
v_gene: TRBV6-6
j_gene: TRBJ1-1
abundance: few
CDR3aa: CASSSRTGAFF
CDR3nt: TGTGCCAGCAGTTCTCGGACAGGAGCTTTCTTT

d_gene: -
v_gene: TRBV29-1
j_gene: TRBJ1-1
abundance: few
CDR3aa: CSVVGPTEAFF
CDR3nt: TGCAGCGTTGTGGGGCCCACTGAAGCTTTCTTT

d_gene: TRBD1
v_gene: TRBV4-2
j_gene: TRBJ1-6
abundance: many
CDR3aa: CASSFSAGQGNSPLHF
CDR3nt: TGTGCCAGCAGCTTTTCTGCGGGACAGGGAAATTCACCCCTCCACTTT

d_gene: TRBD2
v_gene: TRBV7-9
j_gene: TRBJ2-2
abundance: -
CDR3aa: CASSSPLAGDWGGELFF
CDR3nt: TGTGCCAGCAGCTCCCCACTGGCGGGAGACTGGGGCGGGGAGCTGTTTTTT

d_gene: TRBD2
v_gene: TRBV29-1
j_gene: TRBJ2-1
abundance: few
CDR3aa: CSASGTSGTFYNEQFF
CDR3nt: TGCAGCGCCTCCGGGACTAGCGGGACCTTTTACAATGAGCAGTTCTTC

d_gene: -
v_gene: TRBV4-1
j_gene: TRBJ1-2
abundance: few
CDR3aa: CASSQAPNYGYTF
CDR3nt: TGCGCCAGCAGCCAAGCACCTAACTATGGCTACACCTTC

d_gene: TRBD2
v_gene: TRBV28
j_gene: TRBJ2-1
abundance: few
CDR3aa: CASSFRLAPSEDNEQFF
CDR3nt: TGTGCCAGCAGTTTCCGACTAGCGCCGTCGGAGGACAATGAGCAGTTCTTC

d_gene: -
v_gene: TRBV7-2
j_gene: TRBJ2-4
abundance: -
CDR3aa: CASSLYRDSAKNIQYF
CDR3nt: TGTGCCAGCAGCCTCTACCGGGACTCCGCCAAAAACATTCAGTACTTC

d_gene: TRBD1
v_gene: TRBV4-1
j_gene: TRBJ2-7
abundance: few
CDR3aa: CASSPLETGATYEQYF
CDR3nt: TGCGCCAGCAGCCCGCTGGAGACAGGGGCCACCTACGAGCAGTACTTC

d_gene: TRBD2
v_gene: TRBV7-9
j_gene: TRBJ2-7
abundance: few
CDR3aa: CASSLDPGGGYEQYF
CDR3nt: TGTGCCAGCAGCTTAGATCCGGGAGGCGGGTACGAGCAGTACTTC

d_gene: -
v_gene: TRBV28
j_gene: TRBJ2-2
abundance: -
CDR3aa: CASADTSTGELFF
CDR3nt: TGTGCCAGTGCGGACACCAGCACCGGGGAGCTGTTTTTT

d_gene: -
v_gene: TRBV5-1
j_gene: TRBJ2-5
abundance: few
CDR3aa: CASSLDPEEETQYF
CDR3nt: TGCGCCAGCAGCTTGGACCCTGAGGAGGAGACCCAGTACTTC

d_gene: -
v_gene: TRBV12-3/TRBV12-4
j_gene: TRBJ2-2
abundance: few
CDR3aa: CASRPSRSNPGELFF
CDR3nt: TGTGCCAGCAGACCATCGCGGTCTAACCCCGGGGAGCTGTTTTTT